This entry lists 15 T cell receptor beta chains sequenced from one sample in a study of lymphopenia after photon versus proton radiotherapy. Only in-frame clones appear in the TCRdb table, and some are missing; sequencing was by immunoSEQ multiplex PCR. This table has around 50,000 clones, approximately 88% appearing once. Sample: peripheral blood, taken from a patient treated with proton-based radiotherapy. The receptors come from a man between 60 and 75 years old with pancreatic cancer.

The rearrangement links TRBV28 to TRBJ2-2; the match to TRBD2 covers 12 bases. V was clipped by 5 bases and J by 4 bases; unmatched bases: 14. Germline CDR1 MDHEN, CDR2 SYDVKM. This CDR3 spans 19 amino acids. As DNA, the CDR3 is TGTGCCAGCAGTCCGATCCGGACTAGCGGGATCCGGACCACCGGGGAGCTGTTTTTT. Its translation: CASSPIRTSGIRTTGELFF.

V and J are TRBV10-1 and TRBJ2-1, with D perhaps being TRBD1 or TRBD2 (5 bases each). The CDR3 is 12 amino acids. V was pared by 1 base and J by 7 bases, with 5 bases between. CDR1 is WNHNN and CDR2 is SYGVQD in the germline V gene (reference sequence). In DNA, the CDR3 is TGCGCCAGCAGTGAGTGGGGGAATGAGCAGTTCTTC. This codes for CASSEWGNEQFF.

V usage is TRBV29-1 and J usage is TRBJ2-1; TRBD1 matches at 7 bases. From germline, CDR1 is SQVTM and CDR2 ANQGSEA. V shed 1 base and J 4 bases; nucleotides not matched to a gene: 7. The CDR3 totals 15 residues. This CDR3 reads CSVEGMSRGYNEQFF. DNA for the CDR3: TGCAGCGTTGAAGGGATGAGCAGGGGGTACAATGAGCAGTTCTTC.

This chain connects TRBV5-1 to TRBJ2-3, with D possibly matching TRBD2 (5 bases). The CDR3 has 17 residues. V shed 0 bases and J shed 5 bases, with 19 bases lying between them. Per germline, CDR1 SGHRS and CDR2 YFSETQ. CDR3 sequence reads: CASSLVGLRSGRDTQYF. CDR3 coding DNA: TGCGCCAGCAGCTTGGTCGGACTTCGAAGTGGGCGAGATACGCAGTATTTT.

The chain is built from TRBV5-1 and TRBJ2-1; D tentatively fits TRBD1 or TRBD2 (6 bases each). The CDR3 sequence is 13 residues long. V was pared by 2 bases and J by 6 bases, with 9 bases between. Looked up from germline, CDR1 is SGHRS and CDR2 is YFSETQ. The CDR3 protein is CASSLGGLNEQFF. In DNA, the CDR3 is TGCGCCAGCAGCTTAGGGGGGCTCAATGAGCAGTTCTTC.

The V gene is TRBV5-5, the J gene TRBJ1-1; D is unclear. CDR3 length: 15 residues. The germline V and J ends were trimmed by 4 bases and 0 bases, with 13 bases remaining between them. From germline, CDR1 is SGHKS and CDR2 YYEKEE (reference sequence). The CDR3: CASSPQSNMNTEAFF. The CDR3 nucleotides read TGTGCCAGCAGCCCTCAAAGTAACATGAACACTGAAGCTTTCTTT.

This clone was seen a few times. This chain uses TRBV28 with TRBJ2-5; D is unclear. This CDR3 has 13 amino acids. V lost 3 bases to trimming and J lost 5 bases, with 10 bases between them. The germline gives CDR1 MDHEN, CDR2 SYDVKM. CDR3 in DNA: TGTGCCAGCAGTTTTGTGGGCCGTGAGACCCAGTACTTC. This translates into CASSFVGRETQYF.

The chain has TRBV10-2 and TRBJ2-2, with D tentatively TRBD2 (5 bases). CDR1 and CDR2 (germline): WSHSY, SAAADI. The CDR3 extends over 12 amino acids. V was clipped by 11 bases and J by 7 bases, with 14 bases between them. The CDR3 spells CAHLLAGGELFF. The CDR3 nucleotides are TGCGCCCACTTGCTAGCCGGCGGGGAGCTGTTTTTT.

The genes are TRBV6-6 and TRBJ2-3, with TRBD1 matching over 8 bases. The length of the CDR3 is 15 residues. J gave up 0 bases and V 6 bases, and 5 bases lay outside the gene matches. Per germline, CDR1 MNHNY and CDR2 SVGAGI (reference sequence). The CDR3 is CASSPQGASTDTQYF. In DNA, the CDR3 is TGTGCCAGCAGCCCCCAGGGGGCTAGCACAGATACGCAGTATTTT.

V and J are TRBV19 and TRBJ2-7; maybe TRBD2 (6 bases). Germline V gene lookup returns CDR1 LNHDA and CDR2 SQIVND (reference sequence). The CDR3 length is 15 residues. V gave up 3 bases and J gave up 0 bases, with 12 bases separating them. The CDR3 DNA reads as TGTGCCAGTAGTATGGTTGGGGGGAGCTCCTACGAGCAGTACTTC. Translating it yields CASSMVGGSSYEQYF.

In its sample, this clone was seen once. The chain links TRBV30 to TRBJ1-3; D unresolved. Trimming took 4 bases from V and 0 from J, leaving 7 bases between them. Germline CDR1 reads GTSNPN; CDR2 reads SVGIG (reference sequence). The CDR3 runs to 13 residues. The CDR3 coding sequence is TGTGCCTGGAATTACGGCTCTGGAAACACCATATATTTT. Translating it yields CAWNYGSGNTIYF.

This rearrangement joins TRBV6-5 to TRBJ1-2; TRBD1 might be the D (6 bases). This CDR3 region has 14 residues. V was trimmed by 5 bases and J by 0 bases, leaving 10 bases between them. Per the germline V gene, CDR1 is MNHEY and CDR2 is SVGAGI. CDR3 bases: TGTGCCAGCAGTACAGGGACCCCTAACTATGGCTACACCTTC. Amino acids: CASSTGTPNYGYTF.

V is TRBV6-1 and J is TRBJ1-5; D not resolved. V lost 2 bases, J lost 2 bases, and 16 bases lay in between. Germline lookup yields CDR1 MNHNS and CDR2 SASEGT. This CDR3 is built from 17 residues. DNA of the CDR3: TGTGCCAGCAGTGAAACGCCGTCCGGTTTTGGCAATCAGCCCCAGCATTTT. Its translation: CASSETPSGFGNQPQHF.

The chain has TRBV5-1 and TRBJ2-6, with 8 bases lining up with TRBD1. With 5 bases clipped from V and 2 bases from J, the junction kept 15 bases outside the gene matches. The CDR3 length is 19 residues. CDR1 and CDR2 from the germline V gene are SGHRS and YFSETQ. The DNA of the CDR3 is TGCGCCAGCAGATCATCCGGACAGGGTTCTTCCACTGGGGCCAACGTCCTGACTTTC. It translates to CASRSSGQGSSTGANVLTF.

The V gene is TRBV19, the J gene TRBJ1-5, with no clear D. Germline V CDR1 and CDR2: LNHDA, SQIVND (reference sequence). V was trimmed by 4 bases and J by 2 bases, leaving 9 bases between them. This CDR3 region has 14 residues. The CDR3 region is CASSRVYGNQPQHF. The CDR3 coding sequence is TGTGCCAGTAGTAGGGTGTATGGCAATCAGCCCCAGCATTTT.